Below are 8 T cell receptor beta chains sequenced from a single sample in a study of blood T cells in healthy people across ages. Next came a second PCR, run for about 7 to 12 cycles, which used a sample-barcoded 5' primer along with a J-beta primer mix. TCRdb reprocessed the 5' RACE reads with MiXCR, giving one entry per CDR3 protein. The sample holds 1,800,000 or so distinct CDR3 sequences, roughly 43% seen once. The sequenced sample consisted of blood. These receptors all come from a human donor in good health.

This chain joins TRBV7-9 and TRBJ1-5; D possibly corresponds to TRBD1 (5 bases). Germline CDR1 is SEHNR and CDR2 is FQNEAQ (reference sequence). The CDR3 covers 15 residues. V lost 4 bases to trimming and J lost 9 bases, with 19 bases between them. CDR3 loop: CASSSPKDGGVPQHF. The CDR3 bases are TGTGCCAGCAGCTCCCCGAAAGACGGGGGTGTGCCCCAGCATTTT. Supplemented by reference TRBV7-9 and TRBJ1-5, the full variable domain reads DTGVSQNPRHKITKRGQNVTFRCDPISEHNRLYWYRQTLGQGPEFLTYFQNEAQLEKSRLLSDRFSAERPKGSFSTLEIQRTEQGDSAMYLCASSSPKDGGVPQHFGDGTRLSIL.

V is TRBV5-5 and J is TRBJ2-3, with D possibly matching TRBD2 (6 bases). CDR1 and CDR2 (germline): SGHKS, YYEKEE (reference sequence). V lost 4 bases and J 2 bases, leaving 17 bases between the germline ends. The CDR3 loop spans 16 amino acids. This CDR3 is CASSRPTSDYTDTQYF. CDR3 in DNA: TGTGCCAGCAGCCGCCCCACATCGGACTACACAGATACGCAGTATTTT.

The chain recombines TRBV5-1 with TRBJ1-1, with 8 bases identical to TRBD1. The CDR3 loop spans 15 amino acids. Germline V gene data show CDR1 as SGHRS and CDR2 as YFSETQ. V shed 2 bases, J shed 3 bases, and the junction held 6 bases outside the gene matches. CDR3 sequence (DNA): TGCGCCAGCAGCTTAAACAGGGGGAGATACACTGAAGCTTTCTTT. Protein sequence: CASSLNRGRYTEAFF. The full variable domain, in which reference TRBV5-1 and TRBJ1-1 provide the parts outside the CDR3, is KAGVTQTPRYLIKTRGQQVTLSCSPISGHRSVSWYQQTPGQGLQFLFEYFSETQRNKGNFPGRFSGRQFSNSRSEMNVSTLELGDSALYLCASSLNRGRYTEAFFGQGTRLTVV.

The chain is built from TRBV20-1 and TRBJ2-3; unclear D gene. CDR1 and CDR2 from the germline V gene are DFQATT and SNEGSKA (reference sequence). The CDR3 sequence is 14 residues long. Trimming left V 7 bases short and J 1 base short, with 15 bases between. The CDR3 is CSVPPGFGTDTQYF. CDR3 sequence (DNA): TGCAGTGTCCCCCCCGGATTTGGCACAGATACGCAGTATTTT.

V gene TRBV9 combines with J gene TRBJ2-1, with 7 nucleotides matching TRBD1. CDR1 SGDLS and CDR2 YYNGEE come from the germline V gene. The V and J ends lost 1 base and 4 bases, in that order; junction bases with no gene match: 5. CDR3 length equals 15 residues. Here the CDR3 reads CASSVTGVEYNEQFF. In nucleotides, the CDR3 is TGTGCCAGCAGCGTAACAGGGGTGGAGTACAATGAGCAGTTCTTC.

This clonotype has just one count. This sequence joins TRBV19 and TRBJ1-5; D ambiguous. The CDR3 has 14 residues. V was shortened by 3 bases and J by 0 bases, with 6 bases between the two germline ends. In germline, CDR1 is LNHDA, CDR2 SQIVND (reference sequence). DNA for the CDR3: TGTGCCAGTAGTATTTCAGCTAGCAATCAGCCCCAGCATTTT. As protein: CASSISASNQPQHF.

The chain carries TRBV20-1 and TRBJ1-6; weak D call: TRBD1 (5 bases). The germline CDR1 and CDR2 sequences are DFQATT and SNEGSKA (reference sequence). V dropped 0 bases and J dropped 2 bases, with 8 bases sitting between them. CDR3 length equals 15 residues. The CDR3 sequence: CSARDRVAYNSPLHF. The CDR3 DNA reads TGCAGTGCTAGAGACAGGGTCGCCTATAATTCACCCCTCCACTTT.

This clonotype has just a few counts. The chain employs TRBV11-1 and TRBJ2-6; 7 positions match TRBD2. CDR3 length: 19 amino acids. J gave up 0 bases and V 4 bases, and 12 bases lay outside the gene matches. In germline, CDR1 is SGHAT, CDR2 FQDESV (reference sequence). This chain's CDR3 is CASSSRLLAAGSGANVLTF. The CDR3 DNA reads as TGTGCCAGCAGCTCTCGTTTGCTAGCGGCGGGCTCTGGGGCCAACGTCCTGACTTTC.